These 3 T cell receptor beta chains share one sample of origin, sequenced in a study of circulating CD8 cells and anti-PD-1 response in melanoma. Four subsets defined by PD-1 and/or TIGIT were sorted from live CD3+CD8+TCRalphabeta+ cells. The QIAseq Immune Repertoire TCR panel built the libraries from approximately 16 ng of total RNA. TCRdb used MiXCR to reprocess the reads, holding one entry per CDR3 protein. The table shows approximately 500 distinct CDR3 sequences, with roughly 9% occurring only once. Material: CD8+ T cells from PBMCs, obtained at baseline or after one month of anti-PD-1 therapy (not recorded which). The source is a human donor with melanoma.

By share, this clonotype ranks as hyperexpanded. CDR3 bases: TGTGCCAGCAGCGCATGGGCGCAGGGCGTAAGCACAGATACGCAGTATTTT. Its protein is CASSAWAQGVSTDTQYF. The chain combines TRBV2 with TRBJ2-3; tentatively, D is TRBD1 (5 bases). Deletions cut 6 bases from V and 0 bases from J, with 19 bases between. The germline V gene encodes CDR1 SNHLY and CDR2 FYNNEI. The CDR3 totals 17 residues.

This clonotype is categorized as large (0.1 to 1%). Here the CDR3 reads CASGPPWLTNSPLHF. The CDR3 region has the DNA TGTGCCAGCGGGCCTCCTTGGCTCACTAATTCACCCCTCCACTTT. The J gene is TRBJ1-6, the V gene TRBV27, with D hard to call. This CDR3 is 15 amino acids long. The ends were cut back, 8 bases at V and 6 bases at J, with 17 bases in the middle. Germline V lookup: CDR1 MNHEY, CDR2 SMNVEV (reference sequence).

Judged by abundance, this clonotype is medium-sized. The V and J genes are TRBV20-1 and TRBJ2-2; 7 nucleotides agree with TRBD1. V shed 1 base and J 4 bases; nucleotides not matched to a gene: 18. Looked up from germline, CDR1 is DFQATT and CDR2 is SNEGSKA (reference sequence). CDR3 length equals 19 residues. The chain's CDR3 is CSARAYAESRQGSTGELFF. DNA of the CDR3: TGCAGTGCTAGAGCTTATGCCGAATCAAGACAGGGTAGCACCGGGGAGCTGTTTTTT.